The 14 T cell receptor beta chains listed next were all sequenced from one sample in a study of T-cell memory formation after mild COVID-19. A single record per CDR3 protein comes from TCRdb applying MiXCR to the 5' RACE reads. The sample gives 150,000 to 200,000 distinct CDR3 sequences, over 10% of which show up once; about 3.6% is in the top ten. The material sequenced was PBMCs or a T cell subset sorted from them (not recorded which). The receptor source for this set is a man between 18 and 35 years old who had mild COVID-19 (a few samples of this study predate the infection). Cell type and time point are not known.

This clonotype was detected ten times or more. At one boundary the junction diverges from the germline segment, which might be a read error. The chain carries TRBV6-5 and TRBJ2-5, with a possible D match to TRBD1 (5 bases). The CDR3 runs to 12 residues. CDR1 and CDR2 (germline): MNHEY, SVGAGI. CDR3 DNA sequence: TGCGCCAGCAGTGACAGCCAAGAGACCCAGTACTTC. It codes for CASSDSQETQYF.

This clonotype was seen a few times. The chain combines TRBV20-1 with TRBJ2-7; D not certain. In germline, CDR1 is DFQATT, CDR2 SNEGSKA (reference sequence). The CDR3 is 14 amino acids. The V gene lost 4 bases and the J gene lost 1 base, with 14 bases spanning the gap. CDR3 region: CSAIDPGPSYEQYF. Here the CDR3 DNA reads TGCAGTGCTATAGACCCCGGTCCTTCCTACGAGCAGTACTTC.

This clonotype was detected ten times or more. J is TRBJ1-1 and V is TRBV7-3; D gene unclear. The germline V and J ends were trimmed by 3 bases and 1 base, with 9 bases remaining between them. The CDR3 runs to 14 residues. The germline CDR1 and CDR2 sequences are SGHTA and FQGTGA. The CDR3 protein is CASSLNVGNTEAFF. CDR3 bases: TGTGCCAGCAGCTTGAATGTGGGGAACACTGAAGCTTTCTTT.

This clonotype has only a few counts. The chain joins TRBV4-3 to TRBJ2-3; D assignment may be TRBD1 or TRBD2 (5 bases each). CDR1 and CDR2 from the germline V gene are LGHNA and YSLEER. The CDR3 length is 14 residues. Trimming pared 0 bases from V and 9 bases from J, leaving 13 bases between. CDR3 sequence reads: CASSQESDGATQYF. CDR3 bases: TGCGCCAGCAGCCAAGAATCTGACGGGGCCACGCAGTATTTT.

This clonotype showed up just a few times. The rearrangement links TRBV5-4 to TRBJ1-6, with D perhaps TRBD1 (5 bases). Trimming removed 1 base at V and 9 bases at J, with 14 bases between. CDR3 size: 15 residues. CDR1 SGHNT and CDR2 YYREEE come from the germline V gene (reference sequence). The CDR3 reads CASSLSGRAISPLHF. The CDR3 DNA is TGTGCCAGCAGCTTGTCGGGCAGGGCGATTTCACCCCTCCACTTT.

This clonotype was recorded a few times. This rearrangement joins TRBV15 to TRBJ1-4, with TRBD1 matching over 7 bases. CDR3 size: 13 residues. CDR1 is LNHNV, CDR2 YYDKDF, per germline (reference sequence). Trimming cost V 5 bases and J 7 bases; bases outside gene matches: 4. CDR3 DNA: TGTGCCACCAGCGACAGGGTGACTGAAAAACTGTTTTTT. This translates into CATSDRVTEKLFF. The whole variable domain, remainder taken from reference TRBV15 and TRBJ1-4, is DAMVIQNPRYQVTQFGKPVTLSCSQTLNHNVMYWYQQKSSQAPKLLFHYYDKDFNNEADTPDNFQSRRPNTSFCFLDIRSPGLGDTAMYLCATSDRVTEKLFFGSGTQLSVL.

Many counts were recorded for this clonotype. The V gene is TRBV5-1, the J gene TRBJ1-3, with a possible D match to TRBD1 (5 bases). V gave up 3 bases and J gave up 0 bases, with 7 bases separating them. There are 14 residues in the CDR3. The V gene's germline CDR1 is SGHRS and CDR2 YFSETQ. The CDR3 region has the DNA TGCGCCAGCAGCTCCGACAGCTCTGGAAACACCATATATTTT. Protein sequence: CASSSDSSGNTIYF. The whole variable domain, remainder taken from reference TRBV5-1 and TRBJ1-3, is KAGVTQTPRYLIKTRGQQVTLSCSPISGHRSVSWYQQTPGQGLQFLFEYFSETQRNKGNFPGRFSGRQFSNSRSEMNVSTLELGDSALYLCASSSDSSGNTIYFGEGSWLTVV.

The gene calls are TRBV3-1 and TRBJ2-3; maybe TRBD1 (6 bases). The V and J ends lost 4 bases and 6 bases respectively, with 11 bases between them. Germline values: CDR1 LGHDT, CDR2 YNNKEL (reference sequence). The CDR3 runs 13 residues. The CDR3 region is CASSRGGGDTQYF. The CDR3 nucleotides read TGTGCCAGCAGCCGAGGGGGTGGGGATACGCAGTATTTT.

This clonotype showed up just a few times. The CDR3 nucleotides are TGTGCCAGCAGCCAGGGATCCTGGGGGGAGCTGTTTTTT. Translating it yields CASSQGSWGELFF. V usage is TRBV6-2 or TRBV6-3 and J usage is TRBJ2-2; D perhaps matches TRBD1 (5 bases). Looked up from germline, CDR1 is MNHEY and CDR2 is SVGEGT. The V end lost 6 bases, the J end lost 8 bases, and 13 bases lay between the germline ends. The CDR3 covers 13 residues.

Judged by abundance, this clonotype is medium-sized. J is TRBJ2-3 and V is TRBV3-1; possibly TRBD1 or TRBD2 for D (5 bases each). The CDR3 totals 14 residues. Germline values: CDR1 LGHDT, CDR2 YNNKEL (reference sequence). V was clipped by 7 bases and J by 0 bases, with 11 bases between them. CDR3 in DNA: TGTGCCAGCAACTCACGGGGCAGCACAGATACGCAGTATTTT. This gives the protein CASNSRGSTDTQYF.

The chain couples TRBV6-2 or TRBV6-3 to TRBJ2-5, with TRBD2 as a possible D gene (6 bases). This CDR3 has 15 amino acids. Germline V gene data show CDR1 as MNHEY and CDR2 as SVGEGT. V was clipped by 4 bases and J by 5 bases, with 17 bases between them. This CDR3 reads CASSSSGLPRETQYF. The CDR3 DNA sequence: TGTGCCAGCAGTTCCTCGGGACTCCCCAGGGAGACCCAGTACTTC.

This clonotype has more than one count but fewer than ten. The chain employs TRBV18 and TRBJ2-7; D might be TRBD2 (5 bases). Germline CDR1 KGHSH, CDR2 LQKENI. The length of the CDR3 is 13 residues. The V and J ends lost 3 bases and 0 bases respectively, with 6 bases between them. In nucleotides, the CDR3 is TGTGCCAGCTCACCCGGGGTCTCCTACGAGCAGTACTTC. This gives the protein CASSPGVSYEQYF.

This clonotype was counted many times. J is TRBJ2-3 and V is TRBV24-1; possibly TRBD1 or TRBD2 for D (5 bases each). The germline V gene has CDR1 KGHDR and CDR2 SFDVKD. This CDR3 region has 16 residues. V gave up 2 bases and J gave up 0 bases, with 11 bases separating them. The CDR3 DNA sequence: TGTGCCACCAGTGATTCCGGGACGGCTAGCACAGATACGCAGTATTTT. Protein sequence: CATSDSGTASTDTQYF.

The chain is built from TRBV25-1 and TRBJ1-1; TRBD1 might be the D (5 bases). V lost 2 bases, J lost 3 bases, and 13 bases lay in between. This CDR3 is built from 15 residues. Germline V gives CDR1 MGHDK, CDR2 SYGVNS. CDR3 loop: CASSEPRVGDTEAFF. In DNA, the CDR3 is TGTGCCAGCAGTGAACCTAGGGTAGGGGACACTGAAGCTTTCTTT.